This is a list of T cell receptor beta chains from one sample in a study of blood T cells in healthy people across ages. TCRdb re-called the 5' RACE reads with MiXCR, one entry per CDR3 protein. The sample lists around 650,000 distinct CDR3 sequences; roughly 43% were seen once. Input material: blood. These receptors were taken from a man aged 80 or over in good health. Each CDR3 is given with its conserved first and last residue. D genes are given only for firm matches. Clone size is given for some rows only: seen once, a few or many times, or a class if the clone is expanded.

d_call	v_call	clone_size	j_call	cdr3_aa	cdr3_nt
TRBD1	TRBV2	few	TRBJ2-7	CASSEQGGSTYEQYF	TGTGCCAGCAGCGAGCAAGGGGGCTCCACCTACGAGCAGTACTTC
-	TRBV29-1	-	TRBJ2-7	CSVLPGQNEQYF	TGCAGCGTTCTCCCCGGACAGAATGAGCAGTACTTC
-	TRBV15	-	TRBJ2-7	CATSTSGTAYNEQYF	TGTGCCACCAGCACCTCCGGGACTGCTTACAATGAGCAGTACTTC
-	TRBV6-5	once	TRBJ2-2	CASSYKWNTGELFF	TGTGCCAGCAGTTATAAGTGGAACACCGGGGAGCTGTTTTTT
-	TRBV30	-	TRBJ1-2	CAWSVRLSRGRDYGYTF	TGTGCCTGGAGTGTACGACTTAGTCGGGGGAGGGACTATGGCTACACCTTC
-	TRBV18	few	TRBJ2-4	CASSPPDFYAKNIQYF	TGTGCCAGCTCACCACCAGATTTTTATGCCAAAAACATTCAGTACTTC
-	TRBV24-1	-	TRBJ1-2	CATSEYARGYNYGYTF	TGTGCCACCAGTGAGTATGCACGGGGGTATAACTATGGCTACACCTTT
-	TRBV11-2	few	TRBJ2-1	CASSLEVVLFQFF	TGTGCCAGCAGCTTAGAGGTTGTTCTTTTTCAGTTCTTC
-	TRBV6-2/TRBV6-3	-	TRBJ1-5	CTSSLRVQPQHF	TGTACCAGCAGCCTGAGGGTTCAGCCCCAGCATTTT
TRBD1	TRBV6-1	-	TRBJ2-1	CAGRGQGSYNEQFF	TGTGCCGGCAGGGGACAGGGTTCCTACAATGAGCAGTTCTTC
TRBD1	TRBV19	-	TRBJ2-5	CASSTDRGGTQYF	TGTGCCAGTAGCACCGACAGGGGAGGTACCCAGTACTTC